One and the same sample provided the 16 T cell receptor beta chains below, sequenced in a study of early T cells in non-severe SARS-CoV-2 infection. TCRdb independently ran MiXCR on the 5' RACE reads; one entry per CDR3 protein. This sample has roughly 100,000 distinct CDR3 sequences, with around 14% found just once. The sample comprised whole blood. These TCRs come from an adult who was a healthcare worker with PCR-confirmed SARS-CoV-2 infection or an uninfected control (not recorded which).

This clonotype has a count of ten or more. The chain carries TRBV12-3 or TRBV12-4 and TRBJ1-6, with TRBD1 matching over 11 bases. Trimming cost V 5 bases and J 10 bases; bases outside gene matches: 7. This CDR3 has 15 residues. This CDR3 is CASSRPGQGVSPLHF. Here the CDR3 DNA reads TGTGCCAGCAGTCGACCGGGACAGGGGGTGTCACCCCTCCACTTT.

This clonotype has just a few counts. The J gene is TRBJ1-1, the V gene TRBV14; perhaps TRBD1 as D (5 bases). This CDR3 spans 14 amino acids. Trimming took 5 bases from V and 0 from J, leaving 10 bases between them. Germline CDR1 reads SGHDN; CDR2 reads FVKESK. CDR3 nucleotides: TGTGCCAGCAGCGCCCGACAGATGAACACTGAAGCTTTCTTT. Amino acids: CASSARQMNTEAFF.

This clonotype was seen a few times. The chain is built from TRBV5-1 and TRBJ1-2; D not certain. The CDR3 extends over 16 amino acids. Trimming left V 0 bases short and J 5 bases short, with 17 bases between. Germline-derived CDR1 and CDR2 are SGHRS and YFSETQ. As DNA, the CDR3 is TGCGCCAGCAGCTTGGCGTGGGTCAGCAAGCCTTATGGCTACACCTTC. Translation: CASSLAWVSKPYGYTF.

This clonotype has more than one count but fewer than ten. The chain recombines TRBV29-1 with TRBJ1-4, with TRBD1 identical over 8 bases. CDR1 is SQVTM, CDR2 ANQGSEA, per germline. Trimming at V came to 7 bases and at J to 8 bases, leaving 6 bases not matched to a gene. The CDR3 runs 12 residues. CDR3 in DNA: TGCAGCGGATGGACAGGGCAAGAAAAACTGTTTTTT. Its translation: CSGWTGQEKLFF.

This clonotype was recorded many times. The rearrangement uses TRBV4-3 and TRBJ2-5; 7 positions match TRBD2. J gave up 2 bases and V 4 bases, and 13 bases lay outside the gene matches. The CDR3 covers 17 residues. Germline V lookup: CDR1 LGHNA, CDR2 YSLEER. The chain's CDR3 is CASSPDRGSGSQETQYF. CDR3 nucleotides: TGCGCCAGCAGCCCAGACCGGGGTAGCGGGTCACAAGAGACCCAGTACTTC.

The rearrangement joins TRBV5-6 to TRBJ1-2; 7 bases are a match to TRBD1. The length of the CDR3 is 12 residues. V shed 9 bases and J 1 base; nucleotides not matched to a gene: 3. The germline gives CDR1 SGHDT, CDR2 YYEEEE. CDR3 amino acids: CATRQGNYGYTF. CDR3 DNA sequence: TGTGCCACTAGACAGGGTAACTATGGCTACACCTTC. The full variable domain, rest sourced from reference TRBV5-6 and TRBJ1-2, is DAGVTQSPTHLIKTRGQQVTLRCSPKSGHDTVSWYQQALGQGPQFIFQYYEEEERQRGNFPDRFSGHQFPNYSSELNVNALLLGDSALYLCATRQGNYGYTFGSGTRLTVV.

The rearrangement joins TRBV29-1 to TRBJ2-3; the D is unclear. V was pared by 3 bases and J by 3 bases, with 16 bases between. CDR3 length: 15 residues. Germline lookup yields CDR1 SQVTM and CDR2 ANQGSEA. The CDR3 is CSVDLVPHKTDTQYF. CDR3 nucleotides: TGCAGCGTTGACCTTGTCCCCCACAAGACAGATACGCAGTATTTT.

This clonotype was seen a handful of times. CDR3 nucleotides: TGTGCCAGCAGCGTAGGGGACAGGGATCCTGAGCAGTTCTTC. This codes for CASSVGDRDPEQFF. The gene calls are TRBV9 and TRBJ2-1, with TRBD1 matching over 9 bases. Trimming at V came to 0 bases and at J to 9 bases, leaving 4 bases not matched to a gene. Germline V gene sequence: CDR1 SGDLS, CDR2 YYNGEE. This CDR3 comprises 14 residues.

The chain joins TRBV10-1 to TRBJ2-7; 9 bases map to TRBD1. Germline V gene data show CDR1 as WNHNN and CDR2 as SYGVQD (reference sequence). V gave up 11 bases and J gave up 6 bases; unmatched junction bases: 26. This CDR3 is 18 amino acids long. As DNA, the CDR3 is TGCGCCGGACTCTACAGGGGGCTCGAACCCTCGGGTTTCTCCGAGCAGTACTTC. It encodes CAGLYRGLEPSGFSEQYF.

This clonotype was detected a few times. The CDR3 DNA sequence: TGTGCCAGCAGTGAATTACCTACCGGGGAGCTGTTTTTT. Encoded protein: CASSELPTGELFF. The chain recombines TRBV6-1 with TRBJ2-2; no clear D gene. The V and J ends lost 2 bases and 5 bases respectively, with 6 bases between them. The germline V gene has CDR1 MNHNS and CDR2 SASEGT. The CDR3 extends over 13 amino acids.

The V and J genes are TRBV7-2 and TRBJ2-7; 7 bases map to TRBD2. V gave up 5 bases and J gave up 4 bases; unmatched junction bases: 14. The CDR3 runs 16 residues. The germline CDR1 and CDR2 sequences are SGHTA and FQGNSA. The CDR3 protein is CASSLSPERGRYEQYF. The CDR3 DNA reads TGTGCCAGCAGCCTTAGCCCTGAGCGGGGAAGGTACGAGCAGTACTTC.

In this sample, this clonotype turned up a few times. The CDR3 DNA reads as TGTGCCAGCAGATTCAGGGGGCGCGGCTATGGCTACACCTTC. Protein product: CASRFRGRGYGYTF. The chain uses TRBV12-3 or TRBV12-4 and TRBJ1-2, with 8 positions matching TRBD1. The V segment lost 6 bases and the J segment 4 bases; nucleotides outside the gene matches: 7. This CDR3 is built from 14 residues.

This clonotype was counted many times. The genes are TRBV2 and TRBJ2-1; 13 bases agree with TRBD2. Germline assignment: CDR1 SNHLY and CDR2 FYNNEI. This CDR3 is built from 14 residues. The ends lost 4 bases at V and 11 bases at J; junction bases unmatched: 5. The CDR3 nucleotides are TGTGCCAGCAGTGGGACTAGCGGGAGAGACAAGCAGTTCTTC. It is translated as CASSGTSGRDKQFF. Filled out from reference TRBV2 and TRBJ2-1, the complete variable domain reads EPEVTQTPSHQVTQMGQEVILRCVPISNHLYFYWYRQILGQKVEFLVSFYNNEISEKSEIFDDQFSVERPDGSNFTLKIRSTKLEDSAMYFCASSGTSGRDKQFFGPGTRLTVL.

This clonotype was observed a handful of times. The genes are TRBV6-6 and TRBJ2-5; unclear D gene. Germline CDR1 and CDR2: MNHNY and SVGAGI (reference sequence). Trimming removed 5 bases from V and 3 bases from J, with 16 bases in between. The CDR3 is made up of 15 amino acids. The CDR3 DNA sequence: TGTGCCAGCAGTCCCCTCGGGCAGTATGAAGAGACCCAGTACTTC. Translated, it gives CASSPLGQYEETQYF.

This clonotype has at least ten counts. This chain joins TRBV2 and TRBJ2-5, with D possibly being TRBD2 (5 bases). CDR3 length equals 14 residues. V was pared by 6 bases and J by 3 bases, with 14 bases between. The germline gives CDR1 SNHLY, CDR2 FYNNEI. The CDR3 sequence is CASRKESGEETQYF. The CDR3 DNA reads as TGTGCCAGCAGAAAGGAGAGCGGAGAAGAGACCCAGTACTTC.

The V and J genes are TRBV19 and TRBJ2-1, with 11 bases matching TRBD2. The length of the CDR3 is 15 residues. Germline CDR1 LNHDA, CDR2 SQIVND (reference sequence). The trim removed 5 bases at V and 6 bases at J, leaving 6 bases unmatched. The CDR3 reads CASSRLAGGTNEQFF. The DNA of the CDR3 is TGTGCCAGTAGTCGTCTAGCGGGAGGTACCAATGAGCAGTTCTTC.